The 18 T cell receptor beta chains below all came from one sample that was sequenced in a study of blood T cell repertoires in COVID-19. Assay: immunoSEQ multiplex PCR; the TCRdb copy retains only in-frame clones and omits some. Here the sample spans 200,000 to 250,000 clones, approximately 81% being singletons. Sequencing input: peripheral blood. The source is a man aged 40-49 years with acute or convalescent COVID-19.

The CDR3 spells CARTTGSLYGYTF. The CDR3 DNA reads as TGTGCCAGGACGACAGGGTCCCTCTATGGCTACACCTTC. The chain combines TRBV19 with TRBJ1-2, with 7 nucleotides matching TRBD1. Germline V CDR1 and CDR2: LNHDA, SQIVND (reference sequence). This CDR3 has 13 amino acids. V lost 9 bases to trimming and J lost 4 bases; unmatched junction nucleotides: 8.

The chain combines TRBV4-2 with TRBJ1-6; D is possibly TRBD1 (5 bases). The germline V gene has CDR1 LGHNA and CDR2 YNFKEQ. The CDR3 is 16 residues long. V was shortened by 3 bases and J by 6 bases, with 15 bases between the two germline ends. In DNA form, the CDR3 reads TGTGCCAGCAGCCAGTCTAGCGGGGCTCCTAATTCACCCCTCCACTTT. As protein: CASSQSSGAPNSPLHF.

This CDR3 is CASSLEGAVNTEAFF. The CDR3, as DNA: TGTGCCAGCAGCTTAGAAGGGGCAGTGAACACTGAAGCTTTCTTT. The chain has TRBV13 and TRBJ1-1; D might be TRBD1 (5 bases). Per germline, CDR1 PRHDT and CDR2 FYEKMQ (reference sequence). This CDR3 spans 15 amino acids. Trimming pared 1 base from V and 0 bases from J, leaving 9 bases between.

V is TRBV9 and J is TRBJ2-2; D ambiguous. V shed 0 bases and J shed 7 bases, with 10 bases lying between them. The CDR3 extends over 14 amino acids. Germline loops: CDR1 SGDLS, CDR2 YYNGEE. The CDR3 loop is CASSVAASGGELFF. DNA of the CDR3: TGTGCCAGCAGCGTAGCTGCGAGTGGCGGGGAGCTGTTTTTT.

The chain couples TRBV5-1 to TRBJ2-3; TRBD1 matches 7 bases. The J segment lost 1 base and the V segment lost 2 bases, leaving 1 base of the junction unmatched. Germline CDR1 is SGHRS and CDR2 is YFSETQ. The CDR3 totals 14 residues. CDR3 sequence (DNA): TGCGCCAGCAGCTTCGGACAGGGCACAGATACGCAGTATTTT. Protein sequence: CASSFGQGTDTQYF.

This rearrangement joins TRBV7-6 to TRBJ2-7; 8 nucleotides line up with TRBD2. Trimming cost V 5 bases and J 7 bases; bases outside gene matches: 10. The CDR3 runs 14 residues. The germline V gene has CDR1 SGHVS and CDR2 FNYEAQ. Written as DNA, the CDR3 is TGTGCCAGCAGCCGGGAGGGGGGGGCTGGAGAGCAGTACTTC. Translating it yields CASSREGGAGEQYF.

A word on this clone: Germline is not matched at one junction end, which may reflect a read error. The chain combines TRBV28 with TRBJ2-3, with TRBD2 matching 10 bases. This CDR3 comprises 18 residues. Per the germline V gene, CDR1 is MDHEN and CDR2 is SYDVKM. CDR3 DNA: TGTGCCAGCAGCCTTACTTCTTGGACTAGCGGCGATTCAGATACGCGGTATTTT. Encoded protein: CASSLTSWTSGDSDTRYF. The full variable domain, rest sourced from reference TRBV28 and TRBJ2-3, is DVKVTQSSRYLVKRTGEKVFLECVQDMDHENMFWYRQDPGLGLRLIYFSYDVKMKEKGDIPEGYSVSREKKERFSLILESASTNQTSMYLCASSLTSWTSGDSDTRYFGPGTRLTVL.

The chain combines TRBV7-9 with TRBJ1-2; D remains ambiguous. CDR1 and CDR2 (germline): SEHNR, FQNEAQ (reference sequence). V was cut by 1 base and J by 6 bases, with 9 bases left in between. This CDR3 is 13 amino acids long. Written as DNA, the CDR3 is TGTGCCAGCAGCTTAGAGGTGCGGGATGGCTACACCTTC. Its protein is CASSLEVRDGYTF. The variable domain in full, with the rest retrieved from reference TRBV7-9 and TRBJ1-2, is DTGVSQNPRHKITKRGQNVTFRCDPISEHNRLYWYRQTLGQGPEFLTYFQNEAQLEKSRLLSDRFSAERPKGSFSTLEIQRTEQGDSAMYLCASSLEVRDGYTFGSGTRLTVV.

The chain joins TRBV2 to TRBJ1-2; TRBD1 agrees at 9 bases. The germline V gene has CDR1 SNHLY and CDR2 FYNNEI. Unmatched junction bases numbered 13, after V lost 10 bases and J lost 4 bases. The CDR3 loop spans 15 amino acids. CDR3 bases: TGTGCCACCAATCCGTCGACAGGGGGGACCTATGGCTACACCTTC. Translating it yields CATNPSTGGTYGYTF. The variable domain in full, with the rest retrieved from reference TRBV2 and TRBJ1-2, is EPEVTQTPSHQVTQMGQEVILRCVPISNHLYFYWYRQILGQKVEFLVSFYNNEISEKSEIFDDQFSVERPDGSNFTLKIRSTKLEDSAMYFCATNPSTGGTYGYTFGSGTRLTVV.

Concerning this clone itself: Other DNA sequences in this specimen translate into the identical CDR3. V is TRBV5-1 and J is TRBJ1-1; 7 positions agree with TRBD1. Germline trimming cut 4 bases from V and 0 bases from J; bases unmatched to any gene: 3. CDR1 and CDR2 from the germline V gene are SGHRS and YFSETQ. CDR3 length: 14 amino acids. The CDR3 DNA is TGCGCCAGCAGCCTGGGACAGATGAACACTGAAGCTTTCTTT. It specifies CASSLGQMNTEAFF.

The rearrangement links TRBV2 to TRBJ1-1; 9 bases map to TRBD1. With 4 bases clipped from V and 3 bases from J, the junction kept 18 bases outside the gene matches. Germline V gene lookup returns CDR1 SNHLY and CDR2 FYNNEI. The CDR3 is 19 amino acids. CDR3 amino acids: CASSGDREDLIGLDTEAFF. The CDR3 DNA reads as TGTGCCAGCAGTGGGGACAGGGAGGATCTAATCGGCCTGGACACTGAAGCTTTCTTT.

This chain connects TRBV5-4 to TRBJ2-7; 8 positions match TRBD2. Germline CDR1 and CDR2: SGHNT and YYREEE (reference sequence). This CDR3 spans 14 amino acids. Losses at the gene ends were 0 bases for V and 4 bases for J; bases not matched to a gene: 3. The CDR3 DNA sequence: TGTGCCAGCAGCTTGGAGCGGGGGCGATACGAGCAGTACTTC. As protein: CASSLERGRYEQYF. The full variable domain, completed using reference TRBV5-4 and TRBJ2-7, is ETGVTQSPTHLIKTRGQQVTLRCSSQSGHNTVSWYQQALGQGPQFIFQYYREEENGRGNFPPRFSGLQFPNYSSELNVNALELDDSALYLCASSLERGRYEQYFGPGTRLTVT.

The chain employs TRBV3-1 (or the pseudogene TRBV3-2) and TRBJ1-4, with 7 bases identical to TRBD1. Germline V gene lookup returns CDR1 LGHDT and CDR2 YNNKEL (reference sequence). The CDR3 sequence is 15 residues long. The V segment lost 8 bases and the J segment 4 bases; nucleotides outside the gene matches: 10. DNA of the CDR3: TGTGCCAGCGAAGGAGGGGGCTTAGGTAATGAAAAACTGTTTTTT. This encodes CASEGGGLGNEKLFF.

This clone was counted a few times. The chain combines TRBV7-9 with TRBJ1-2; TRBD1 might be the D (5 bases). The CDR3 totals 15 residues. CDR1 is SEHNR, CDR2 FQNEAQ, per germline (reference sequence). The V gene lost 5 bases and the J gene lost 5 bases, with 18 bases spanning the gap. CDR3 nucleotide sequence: TGTGCCAGCAGCACCCGACAGCCTGGGCTTTATGGCTACACCTTC. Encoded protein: CASSTRQPGLYGYTF.

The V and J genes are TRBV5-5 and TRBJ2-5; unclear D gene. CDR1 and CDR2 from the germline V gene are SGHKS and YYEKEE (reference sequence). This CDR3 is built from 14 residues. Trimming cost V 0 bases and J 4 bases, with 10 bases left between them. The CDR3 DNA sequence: TGTGCCAGCAGCTTGGTCCACCCAGGAGAGACCCAGTACTTC. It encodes CASSLVHPGETQYF.

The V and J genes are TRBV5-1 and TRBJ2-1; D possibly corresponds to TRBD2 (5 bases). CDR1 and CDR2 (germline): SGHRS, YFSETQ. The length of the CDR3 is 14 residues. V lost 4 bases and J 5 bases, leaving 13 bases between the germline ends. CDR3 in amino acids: CASSERGSDNEQFF. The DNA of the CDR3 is TGCGCCAGCAGCGAACGGGGATCGGACAATGAGCAGTTCTTC.

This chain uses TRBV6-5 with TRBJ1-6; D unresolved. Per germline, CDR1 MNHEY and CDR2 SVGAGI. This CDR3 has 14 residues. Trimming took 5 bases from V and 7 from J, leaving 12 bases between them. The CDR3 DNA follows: TGTGCCAGCAGTAACACAGTGCTAAATTCACCCCTCCACTTT. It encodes CASSNTVLNSPLHF.

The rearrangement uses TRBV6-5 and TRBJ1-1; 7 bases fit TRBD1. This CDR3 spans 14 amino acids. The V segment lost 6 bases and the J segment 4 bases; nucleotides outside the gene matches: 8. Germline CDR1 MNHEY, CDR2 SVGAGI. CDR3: CASRITGEVTEAFF. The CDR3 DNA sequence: TGTGCCAGCAGGATAACAGGGGAGGTCACTGAAGCTTTCTTT.